This T cell receptor (beta chain) was identified during a study of T cells in Graves' hyperthyroidism and ophthalmopathy. Regions amplified from RNA transcripts were the TCR beta CDR3 regions. The HTBI primer set served for first-round RT-PCR of the TCR CDR3. TCRdb reprocessed the multiplex PCR reads via MiXCR and lists one record per CDR3 protein. The sample carries about 350,000 distinct CDR3 sequences, approximately 16% recorded once. V was shortened by 3 bases and J by 4 bases, with 14 bases between the two germline ends. Germline values: CDR1 SGDLS, CDR2 YYNGEE. CDR3 size: 14 residues. This clonotype was counted a few times. The antigen remains undetermined. Notes on the study in general: Stable hyperthyroidism was told apart from ophthalmopathy by a model built on 13 V-J features. Clonotypes that were expanded in thyroid above 0.001 mostly appeared in blood too.

A Clinical Activity Score of at least 3, a NOSPECS grade of at least 4 and a duration under 3 months were recorded in the ophthalmopathy patients. Lactation, pregnancy, other autoimmune disease or uncontrolled infection led to exclusion of patients. The source is a woman in her fifties or sixties with Graves' ophthalmopathy. This sequence joins TRBV9 and TRBJ2-7, with D perhaps matching TRBD2 (5 bases). Sequencing was carried out using blood. The CDR3 nucleotides are TGTGCCAGCAGCGGACCCCAATCGGGGTACGAGCAGTACTTC. The encoded protein is CASSGPQSGYEQYF.